The rows below give T cell receptor beta chains drawn from one sample of a study of identifying expanded T cells in peripheral blood. TCRdb keeps only in-frame clones here, not all; method: immunoSEQ multiplex PCR. In the table there are around 130,000 clones, approximately 86% of which are singletons. Sequences were obtained from blood. The receptors shown here come from a person aged 18 to 70 in good health. Both conserved end residues are part of each CDR3. The order of the fields is V gene, J gene, clone size, D gene, CDR3 DNA, CDR3 protein. The D gene is left open where the match is weak. Size values are once, few and many counts, or a class for expanded clones, and some rows have none.

TRBV19	TRBJ1-1	NA	NA	TGTGCCAGTAGTATAGATATAGGACTCAACACTGAAGCTTTCTTT	CASSIDIGLNTEAFF
TRBV5-4	TRBJ2-4	NA	NA	TGTGCCAGCAGCTCACACAACGAGATAGCCAAAAACATTCAGTACTTC	CASSSHNEIAKNIQYF
TRBV15	TRBJ1-2	NA	NA	TGTGCCACCAGCAGCGACTCTGGACGGATCTATGGCTACACCTTC	CATSSDSGRIYGYTF
TRBV6-5	TRBJ1-5	NA	NA	TGTGCCAGCAGTTACTCGCGGGATGGCAATCAGCCCCAGCATTTT	CASSYSRDGNQPQHF
TRBV28	TRBJ1-2	NA	NA	TGTGCCAGCACCACTAGGGGGGCGGAAGGCTACACCTTC	CASTTRGAEGYTF
TRBV4-1	TRBJ2-7	many	TRBD2	TGCGCCAGCAGCCAAGCGGGACTAGCGGGTTACGAGCAGTACTTC	CASSQAGLAGYEQYF
TRBV29-1	TRBJ2-3	NA	NA	TGCAGCGTTGAATCTAGTGTCACAGATACGCAGTATTTT	CSVESSVTDTQYF
TRBV5-1	TRBJ1-3	NA	NA	TGCGCCAGCAGCATCGGGGGAAACACCATATATTTT	CASSIGGNTIYF
TRBV5-1	TRBJ2-1	NA	NA	TGCGCCAGCAGCTTGGCCAAGTCAGCTGAGCAGTTCTTC	CASSLAKSAEQFF
TRBV5-1	TRBJ1-5	NA	NA	TGCGCCAGCAGCTTAGGGGGGTACAGCAATCAGCCCCAGCATTTT	CASSLGGYSNQPQHF